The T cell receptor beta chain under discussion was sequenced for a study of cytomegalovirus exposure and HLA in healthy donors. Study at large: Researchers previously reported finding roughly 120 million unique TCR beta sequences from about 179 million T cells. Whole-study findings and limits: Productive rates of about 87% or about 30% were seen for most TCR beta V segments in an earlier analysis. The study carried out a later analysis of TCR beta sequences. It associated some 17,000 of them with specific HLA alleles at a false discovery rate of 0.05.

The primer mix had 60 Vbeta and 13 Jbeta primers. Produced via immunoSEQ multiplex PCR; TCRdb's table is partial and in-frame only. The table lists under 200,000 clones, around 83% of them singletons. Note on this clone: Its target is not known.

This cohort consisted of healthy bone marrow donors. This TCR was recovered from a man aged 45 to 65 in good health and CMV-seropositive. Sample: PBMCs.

The CDR3 reads CASSPRQQDQPQHF. CDR3 DNA sequence: TGTGCCAGCAGTCCAAGACAGCAAGATCAGCCCCAGCATTTT. V usage is TRBV27 and J usage is TRBJ1-5; D perhaps matches TRBD1 (5 bases). CDR1 is MNHEY, CDR2 SMNVEV, per germline (reference sequence). Deletions cut 5 bases from V and 5 bases from J, with 13 bases between. The CDR3 loop spans 14 amino acids.